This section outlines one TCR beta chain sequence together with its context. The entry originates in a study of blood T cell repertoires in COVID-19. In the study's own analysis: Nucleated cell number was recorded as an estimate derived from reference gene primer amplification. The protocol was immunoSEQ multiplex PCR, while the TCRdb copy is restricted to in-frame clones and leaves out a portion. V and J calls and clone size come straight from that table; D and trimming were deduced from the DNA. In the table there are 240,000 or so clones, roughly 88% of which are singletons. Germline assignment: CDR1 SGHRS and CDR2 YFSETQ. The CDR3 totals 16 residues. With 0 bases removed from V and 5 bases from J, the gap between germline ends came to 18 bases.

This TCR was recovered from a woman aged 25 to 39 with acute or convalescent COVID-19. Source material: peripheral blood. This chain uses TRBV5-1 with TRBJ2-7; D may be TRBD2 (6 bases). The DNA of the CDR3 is TGCGCCAGCAGCTTGGATGTCTCACTAGCTAGGGACGAGCAGTACTTC. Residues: CASSLDVSLARDEQYF.